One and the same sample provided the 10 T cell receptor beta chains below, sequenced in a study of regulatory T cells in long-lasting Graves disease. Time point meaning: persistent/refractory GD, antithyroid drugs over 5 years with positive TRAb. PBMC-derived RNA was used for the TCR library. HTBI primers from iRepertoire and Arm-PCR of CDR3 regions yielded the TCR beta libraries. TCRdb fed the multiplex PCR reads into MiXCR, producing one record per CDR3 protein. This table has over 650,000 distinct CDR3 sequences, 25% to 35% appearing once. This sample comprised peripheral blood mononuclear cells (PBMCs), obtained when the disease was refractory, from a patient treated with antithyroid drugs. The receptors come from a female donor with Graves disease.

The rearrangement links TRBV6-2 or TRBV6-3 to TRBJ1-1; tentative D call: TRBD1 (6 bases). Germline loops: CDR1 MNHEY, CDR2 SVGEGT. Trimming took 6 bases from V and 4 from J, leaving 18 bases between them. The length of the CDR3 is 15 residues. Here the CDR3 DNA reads TGTGCCAGCAGAAGGGGCCTCAGGGGTCCCACTGAAGCTTTCTTT. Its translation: CASRRGLRGPTEAFF.

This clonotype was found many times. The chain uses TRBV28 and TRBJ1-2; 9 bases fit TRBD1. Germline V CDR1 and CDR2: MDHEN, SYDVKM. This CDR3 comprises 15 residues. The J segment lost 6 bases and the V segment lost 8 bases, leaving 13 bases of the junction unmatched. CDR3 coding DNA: TGTGCCAGCGCCCAACTACAGGGGGCGCGAAATGGCTACACCTTC. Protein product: CASAQLQGARNGYTF.

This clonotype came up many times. The CDR3 coding sequence is TGTGCCAGCAGACCTCAAAGCGGGAGGAAGGACGGGGAGCTGTTTTTT. Protein: CASRPQSGRKDGELFF. The V and J genes are TRBV11-2 and TRBJ2-2; the match to TRBD2 covers 9 bases. Looked up from germline, CDR1 is SGHAT and CDR2 is FQNNGV. CDR3 length: 16 residues. Trimming removed 6 bases from V and 7 bases from J; junction bases left unmatched: 12.

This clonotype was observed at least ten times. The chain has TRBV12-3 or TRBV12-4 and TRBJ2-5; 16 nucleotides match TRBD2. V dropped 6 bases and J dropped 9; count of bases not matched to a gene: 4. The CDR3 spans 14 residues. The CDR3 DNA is TGTGCCAGCAGCCCCGGGACTAGCGGGAGGGCCCAGTACTTC. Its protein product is CASSPGTSGRAQYF.

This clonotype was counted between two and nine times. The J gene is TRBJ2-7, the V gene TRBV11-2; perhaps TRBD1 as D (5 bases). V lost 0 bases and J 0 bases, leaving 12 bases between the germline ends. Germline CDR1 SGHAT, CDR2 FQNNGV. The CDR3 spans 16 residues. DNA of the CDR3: TGTGCCAGCAGCTTAGATCGACAGCTACTCTCCTACGAGCAGTACTTC. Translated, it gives CASSLDRQLLSYEQYF.

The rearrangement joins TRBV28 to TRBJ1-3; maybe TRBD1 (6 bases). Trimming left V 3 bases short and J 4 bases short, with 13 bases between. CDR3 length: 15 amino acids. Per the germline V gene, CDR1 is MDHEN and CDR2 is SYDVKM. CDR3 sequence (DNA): TGTGCCAGCAGTTTGTTCCAGGGGCAAGGAAACACCATATATTTT. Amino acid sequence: CASSLFQGQGNTIYF.

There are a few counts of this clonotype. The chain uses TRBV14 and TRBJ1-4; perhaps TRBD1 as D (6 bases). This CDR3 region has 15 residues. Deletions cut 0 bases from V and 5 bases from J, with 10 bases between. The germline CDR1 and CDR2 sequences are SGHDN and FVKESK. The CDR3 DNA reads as TGTGCCAGCAGCCAAGAAGGGCAGGGGAATGAAAAACTGTTTTTT. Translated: CASSQEGQGNEKLFF.

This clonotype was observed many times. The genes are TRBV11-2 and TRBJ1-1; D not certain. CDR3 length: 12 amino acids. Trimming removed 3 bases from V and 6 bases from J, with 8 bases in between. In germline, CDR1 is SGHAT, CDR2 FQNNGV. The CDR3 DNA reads TGTGCCAGCAGCTTTGAAGGCGCTGAAGCTTTCTTT. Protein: CASSFEGAEAFF.

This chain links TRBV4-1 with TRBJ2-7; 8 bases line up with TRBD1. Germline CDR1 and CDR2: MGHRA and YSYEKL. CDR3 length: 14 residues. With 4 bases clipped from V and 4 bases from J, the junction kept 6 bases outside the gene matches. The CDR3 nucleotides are TGCGCCAGCAGCCTAGACAGGGGACAGTACGAGCAGTACTTC. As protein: CASSLDRGQYEQYF.

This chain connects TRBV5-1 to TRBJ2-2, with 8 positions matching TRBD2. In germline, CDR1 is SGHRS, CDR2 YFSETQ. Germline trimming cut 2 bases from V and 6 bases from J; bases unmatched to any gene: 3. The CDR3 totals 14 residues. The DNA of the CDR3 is TGCGCCAGCAGCTTTAGCGGGATCCCCGGGGAGCTGTTTTTT. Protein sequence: CASSFSGIPGELFF. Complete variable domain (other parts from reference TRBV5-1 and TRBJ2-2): KAGVTQTPRYLIKTRGQQVTLSCSPISGHRSVSWYQQTPGQGLQFLFEYFSETQRNKGNFPGRFSGRQFSNSRSEMNVSTLELGDSALYLCASSFSGIPGELFFGEGSRLTVL.